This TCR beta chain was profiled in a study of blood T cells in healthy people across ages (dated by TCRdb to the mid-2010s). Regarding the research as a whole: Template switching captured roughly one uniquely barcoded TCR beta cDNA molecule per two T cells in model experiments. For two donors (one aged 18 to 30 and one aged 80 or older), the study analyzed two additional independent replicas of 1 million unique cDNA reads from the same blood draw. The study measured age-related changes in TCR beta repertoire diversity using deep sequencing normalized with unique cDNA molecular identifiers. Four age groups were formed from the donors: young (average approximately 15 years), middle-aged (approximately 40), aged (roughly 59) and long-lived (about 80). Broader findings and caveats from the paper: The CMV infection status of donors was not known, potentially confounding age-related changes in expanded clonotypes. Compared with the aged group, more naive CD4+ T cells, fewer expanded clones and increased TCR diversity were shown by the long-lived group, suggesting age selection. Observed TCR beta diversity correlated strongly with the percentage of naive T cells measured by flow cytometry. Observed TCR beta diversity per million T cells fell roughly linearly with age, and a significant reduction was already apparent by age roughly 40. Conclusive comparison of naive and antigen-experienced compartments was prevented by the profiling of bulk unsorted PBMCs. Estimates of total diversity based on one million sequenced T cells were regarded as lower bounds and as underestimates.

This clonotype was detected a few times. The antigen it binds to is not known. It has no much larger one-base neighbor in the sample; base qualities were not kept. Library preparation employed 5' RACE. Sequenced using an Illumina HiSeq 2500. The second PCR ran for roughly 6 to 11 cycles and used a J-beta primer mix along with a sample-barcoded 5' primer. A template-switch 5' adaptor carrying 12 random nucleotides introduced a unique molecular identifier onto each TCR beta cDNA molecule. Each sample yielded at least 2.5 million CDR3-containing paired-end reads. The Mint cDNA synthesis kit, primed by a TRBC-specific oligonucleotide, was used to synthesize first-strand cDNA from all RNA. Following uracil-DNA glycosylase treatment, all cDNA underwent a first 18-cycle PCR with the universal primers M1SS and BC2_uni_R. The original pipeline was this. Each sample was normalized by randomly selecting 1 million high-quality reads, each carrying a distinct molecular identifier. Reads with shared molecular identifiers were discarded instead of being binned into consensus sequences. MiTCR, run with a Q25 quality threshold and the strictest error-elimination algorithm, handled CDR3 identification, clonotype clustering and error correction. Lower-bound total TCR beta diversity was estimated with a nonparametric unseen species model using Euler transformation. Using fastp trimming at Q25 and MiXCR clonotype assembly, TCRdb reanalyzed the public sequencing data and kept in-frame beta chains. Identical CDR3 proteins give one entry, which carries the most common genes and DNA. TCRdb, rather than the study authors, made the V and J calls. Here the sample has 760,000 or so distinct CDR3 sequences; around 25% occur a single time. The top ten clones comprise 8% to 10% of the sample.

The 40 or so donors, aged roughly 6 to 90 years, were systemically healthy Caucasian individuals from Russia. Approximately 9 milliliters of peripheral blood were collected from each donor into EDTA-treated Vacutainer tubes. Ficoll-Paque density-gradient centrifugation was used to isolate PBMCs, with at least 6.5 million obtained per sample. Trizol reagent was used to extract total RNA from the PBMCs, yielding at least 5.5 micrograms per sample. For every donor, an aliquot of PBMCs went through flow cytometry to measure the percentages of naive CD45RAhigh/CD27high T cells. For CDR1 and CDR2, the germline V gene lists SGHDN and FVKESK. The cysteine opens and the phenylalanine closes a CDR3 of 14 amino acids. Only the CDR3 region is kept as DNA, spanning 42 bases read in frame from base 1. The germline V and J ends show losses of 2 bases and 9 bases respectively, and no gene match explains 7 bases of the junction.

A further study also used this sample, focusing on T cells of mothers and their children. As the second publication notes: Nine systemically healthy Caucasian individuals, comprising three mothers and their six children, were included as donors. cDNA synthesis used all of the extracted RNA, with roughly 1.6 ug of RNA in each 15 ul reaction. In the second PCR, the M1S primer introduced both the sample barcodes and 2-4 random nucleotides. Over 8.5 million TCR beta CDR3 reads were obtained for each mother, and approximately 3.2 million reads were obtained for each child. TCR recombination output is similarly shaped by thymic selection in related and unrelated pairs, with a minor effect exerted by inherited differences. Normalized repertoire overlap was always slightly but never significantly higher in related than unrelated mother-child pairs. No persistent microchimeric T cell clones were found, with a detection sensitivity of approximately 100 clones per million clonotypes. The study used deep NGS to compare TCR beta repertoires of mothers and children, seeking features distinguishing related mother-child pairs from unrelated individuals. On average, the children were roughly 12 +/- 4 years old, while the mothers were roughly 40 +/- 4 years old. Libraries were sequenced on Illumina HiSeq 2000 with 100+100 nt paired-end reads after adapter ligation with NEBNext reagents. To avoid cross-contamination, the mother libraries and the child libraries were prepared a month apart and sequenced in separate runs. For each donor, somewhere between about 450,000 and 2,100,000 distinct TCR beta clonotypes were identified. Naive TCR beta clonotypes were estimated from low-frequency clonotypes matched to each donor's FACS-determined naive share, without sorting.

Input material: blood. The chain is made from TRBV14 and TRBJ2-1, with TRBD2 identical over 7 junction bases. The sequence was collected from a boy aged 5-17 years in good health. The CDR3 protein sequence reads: CASSQSRGLPEQFF. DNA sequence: TGTGCCAGCAGCCAAAGCCGGGGACTACCTGAGCAGTTCTTC.